The next 5 T cell receptor beta chains were all read from a single sample in a study of CD8 T cells in Susac syndrome. Reverse transcription of roughly 0.5 to 1 ug RNA used random hexamers. TCRdb reanalysed the immunoSEQ multiplex PCR reads using MiXCR and keeps one entry per CDR3 protein. The table has about 140,000 distinct CDR3 sequences, approximately 96% seen once. The sample comprised CD4+ T cells from PBMCs. These receptors were obtained from a human donor with Susac syndrome.

The chain recombines TRBV14 with TRBJ2-1; no reliable D call. CDR3 length: 14 residues. V gave up 1 base and J gave up 8 bases, with 12 bases separating them. Germline values: CDR1 SGHDN, CDR2 FVKESK. In nucleotides, the CDR3 is TGTGCCAGCAGCCAAGTGTCTCTAGATGATGAGCAGTTCTTC. Protein sequence: CASSQVSLDDEQFF.

The CDR3 DNA reads TGTGCCAGCAGACGGGGGAGCTCCTACGAGCAGTACTTC. Its protein product is CASRRGSSYEQYF. V gene TRBV27 combines with J gene TRBJ2-7, with D tentatively TRBD2 (6 bases). V was trimmed by 6 bases and J by 0 bases, leaving 9 bases between them. CDR1 MNHEY and CDR2 SMNVEV come from the germline V gene (reference sequence). CDR3 length: 13 amino acids.

The chain links TRBV9 to TRBJ2-5; D is undetermined. This CDR3 is 13 amino acids long. The V gene lost 4 bases and the J gene lost 3 bases, with 10 bases spanning the gap. From germline, CDR1 is SGDLS and CDR2 YYNGEE. The CDR3 here is CASSLQPKETQYF. The CDR3 DNA follows: TGTGCCAGCAGCCTTCAGCCGAAAGAGACCCAGTACTTC.

This rearrangement joins TRBV4-1 to TRBJ1-4; 7 nucleotides line up with TRBD1. V lost 1 base, J lost 3 bases, and 2 bases stayed unmatched. This CDR3 is built from 15 residues. CDR1 MGHRA and CDR2 YSYEKL come from the germline V gene. CDR3 nucleotide sequence: TGCGCCAGCAGCCAAGCGGGACAGCCTAATGAAAAACTGTTTTTT. This codes for CASSQAGQPNEKLFF.

The V call is TRBV11-2, the J call TRBJ2-7; no firm D call. The germline V gene has CDR1 SGHAT and CDR2 FQNNGV. The CDR3 is made up of 13 amino acids. V shed 6 bases and J shed 2 bases, with 11 bases lying between them. CDR3 DNA sequence: TGTGCCAGCAGTCATGGTTCGGCCTACGAGCAGTACTTC. Residues: CASSHGSAYEQYF.